The rows below give T cell receptor beta chains drawn from one sample of a study of shared clonotypes between healthy human individuals. Here immunoSEQ multiplex PCR was the method, and the copy in TCRdb shows in-frame clones only, minus some. Among millions of clones listed, around 95% were seen once. Sample: naive CD4+ T cells sorted from blood. Receptors were obtained from a man between 18 and 35 years old in good health. Each CDR3 is given with its conserved first and last residue. Each record gives: V gene, J gene, CDR3 protein.

TRBV7-6	TRBJ1-6	CASSASLNNSPLHF
TRBV5-6	TRBJ1-5	CASSLGTVNQPQHF
TRBV2	TRBJ2-2	CASSGVRSNTGELFF
TRBV27	TRBJ2-7	CASSPGHSYEQYF
TRBV5-6	TRBJ1-4	CASSLAAGGNEKLFF
TRBV6-5	TRBJ2-7	CASSSRFSSYEQYF
TRBV4-3	TRBJ2-6	CASSQNHFDNVLTF
TRBV5-1	TRBJ2-2	CASSPPRSTGELFF
TRBV2	TRBJ1-2	CASSEEGTGYGYTF
TRBV5-1	TRBJ1-4	CASRYGPGEEEKLFF
TRBV11-2	TRBJ2-2	CASSLDPDRIVTGELFF
TRBV6-6	TRBJ2-6	CASTPGSGANVLTF
TRBV6-5	TRBJ2-2	CASSSPGTGGSGELFF
TRBV6-1	TRBJ1-1	CASSEEVRGRAFF
TRBV10-3	TRBJ1-1	CAISESGYIKNTEAFF
TRBV6-1	TRBJ2-1	CASSPQGNEQFF
TRBV5-1	TRBJ2-7	CASSLATGPYEQYF
TRBV6-4	TRBJ1-2	CASSLDGNYGYTF
TRBV7-2	TRBJ2-1	CASSLEIVNQFF
TRBV5-1	.	CASSRGGLAGPTYEQYF
TRBV6-6	TRBJ1-1	CASQGLNGNTEAFF
TRBV6-1	TRBJ2-7	CASAVSPGLYEQYF
TRBV7-9	TRBJ2-7	CASSLVRLSGLSYEQYF
TRBV7-2	TRBJ2-2	CASRMLGREFITGAELFF
TRBV11-2	TRBJ1-1	CASSLGQHTEAFF
TRBV11-2	TRBJ2-5	CASSLGDRGRGETQYF
TRBV5-4	TRBJ2-1	CASSSGGGSDNEQFF
TRBV19	TRBJ1-6	CASSISLTGGFSSPLHF
TRBV5-4	TRBJ2-1	CASRWDYDSYNEQFF
TRBV5-1	TRBJ2-3	CASSLEGRPLDTQYF
TRBV6-1	TRBJ2-3	CASSRSGAIDTQYF
TRBV6-1	TRBJ1-6	CASRSVQGLNSPLHF
TRBV10-3	TRBJ2-2	CAISAGNQLTGELFF